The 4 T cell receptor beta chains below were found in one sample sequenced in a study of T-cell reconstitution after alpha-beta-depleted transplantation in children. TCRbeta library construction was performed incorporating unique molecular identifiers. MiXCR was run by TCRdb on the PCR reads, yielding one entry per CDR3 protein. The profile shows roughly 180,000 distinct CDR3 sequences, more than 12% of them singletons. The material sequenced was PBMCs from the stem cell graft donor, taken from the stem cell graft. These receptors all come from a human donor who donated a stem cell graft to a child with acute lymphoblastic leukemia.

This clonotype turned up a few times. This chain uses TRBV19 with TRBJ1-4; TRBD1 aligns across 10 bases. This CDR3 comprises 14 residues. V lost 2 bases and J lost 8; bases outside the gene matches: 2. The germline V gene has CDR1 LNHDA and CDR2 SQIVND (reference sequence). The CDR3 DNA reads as TGTGCCAGTAGTATAACGGGACAGGGGGAAAAACTGTTTTTT. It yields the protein CASSITGQGEKLFF. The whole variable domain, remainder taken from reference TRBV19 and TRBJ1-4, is DGGITQSPKYLFRKEGQNVTLSCEQNLNHDAMYWYRQDPGQGLRLIYYSQIVNDFQKGDIAEGYSVSREKKESFPLTVTSAQKNPTAFYLCASSITGQGEKLFFGSGTQLSVL.

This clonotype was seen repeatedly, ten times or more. CDR3 sequence reads: CASSLFEYGSQTQYF. The CDR3 DNA sequence: TGTGCCAGCAGCCTCTTCGAGTACGGATCCCAGACCCAGTACTTC. The chain uses TRBV4-2 and TRBJ2-5, with D hard to call. The CDR3 loop spans 15 amino acids. Trimming removed 4 bases at V and 6 bases at J, with 18 bases between. Germline V gene lookup returns CDR1 LGHNA and CDR2 YNFKEQ.

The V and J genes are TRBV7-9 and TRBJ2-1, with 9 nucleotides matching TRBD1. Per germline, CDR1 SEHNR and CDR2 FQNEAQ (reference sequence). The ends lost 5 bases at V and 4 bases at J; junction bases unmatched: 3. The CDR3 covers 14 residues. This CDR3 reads CASSGTGNYNEQFF. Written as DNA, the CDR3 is TGTGCCAGCAGCGGGACAGGGAATTACAATGAGCAGTTCTTC.

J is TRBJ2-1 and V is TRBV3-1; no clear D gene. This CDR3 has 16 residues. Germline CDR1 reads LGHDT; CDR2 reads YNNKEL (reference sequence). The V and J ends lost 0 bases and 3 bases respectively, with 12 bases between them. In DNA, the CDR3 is TGTGCCAGCAGCCAAGATCGGCCCGCAAGCTACAATGAGCAGTTCTTC. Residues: CASSQDRPASYNEQFF.